This T cell receptor beta chain was profiled in a study of identical twins. TCRdb re-called the 5' RACE reads with MiXCR, one entry per CDR3 protein. The table lists 150,000 or so distinct CDR3 sequences, 3% to 4% of them singletons, with approximately 7.6% in the top ten. Trimming left V 4 bases short and J 5 bases short, with 12 bases between. This CDR3 has 15 amino acids. Germline assignment: CDR1 MGHRA and CDR2 YSYEKL. General observations from the study: With monozygotic twins, out-of-frame TCR alpha sharing exceeded what models estimated.

In this sample, this clonotype turned up many times. The target antigen is unknown. The sequencing sample was made of memory T cells sorted from blood. The rearrangement joins TRBV4-1 to TRBJ1-6, with a weak D call TRBD1 (5 bases). The sequence was obtained from a man aged 18 to 35 in good health. CDR3 residues: CASSLGTANNSPLHF. The CDR3 DNA is TGCGCCAGCAGCCTCGGGACCGCTAATAATTCACCCCTCCACTTT.